The clone carrying this T cell receptor (beta chain) showed up just once. Its matching antigen is unknown. This sample was included in a study of OX40 agonist ivuxolimab in advanced cancers. Study context: Under the entry rules, prior anti-PD-1, anti-PD-L1 or anti-CTLA-4 therapy was allowed, and approximately 36% had some. Three patients showed partial responses: one hepatocellular carcinoma and two cutaneous melanoma cases.

Trimming removed 1 base at V and 15 bases at J, with 13 bases between. This CDR3 comprises 12 residues. Germline lookup yields CDR1 SEHNR and CDR2 FQNEAQ (reference sequence). Clones were read by immunoSEQ multiplex PCR, and TCRdb kept only the in-frame ones, dropping some. The sample consists of around 60,000 clones, about 89% of them appearing once. Study-wide points: In CD8+ T cells, expanded clones were on average more numerous than in CD4+.

This TCR was recovered from an adult with an advanced solid tumor such as melanoma, head and neck, liver or kidney cancer. This sample comprised CD4+ or CD8+ T cells sorted from blood, obtained in a trial of the OX40 agonist ivuxolimab. This sequence joins TRBV7-9 and TRBJ2-1; D might be TRBD2 (6 bases). CDR3 residues: CASSLVGGSTFF. The CDR3 DNA reads as TGTGCCAGCAGCTTAGTAGGAGGGAGTACGTTCTTC.